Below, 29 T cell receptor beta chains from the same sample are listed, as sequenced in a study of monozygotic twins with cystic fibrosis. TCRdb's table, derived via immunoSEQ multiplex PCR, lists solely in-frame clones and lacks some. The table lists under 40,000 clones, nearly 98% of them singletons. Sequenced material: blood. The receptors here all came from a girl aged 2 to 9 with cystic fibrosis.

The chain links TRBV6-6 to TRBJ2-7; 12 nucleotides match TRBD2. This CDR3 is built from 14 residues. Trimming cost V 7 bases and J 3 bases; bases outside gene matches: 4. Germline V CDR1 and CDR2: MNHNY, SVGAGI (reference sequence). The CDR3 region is CASTRTSGNYEQYF. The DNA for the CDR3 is TGTGCCAGCACAAGGACTAGCGGGAACTACGAGCAGTACTTC.

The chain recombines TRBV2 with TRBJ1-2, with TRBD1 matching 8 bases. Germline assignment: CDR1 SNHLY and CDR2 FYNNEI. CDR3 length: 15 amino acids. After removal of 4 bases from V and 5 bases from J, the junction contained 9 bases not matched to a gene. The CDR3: CASSGDRGGSYGYTF. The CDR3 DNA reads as TGTGCCAGCAGTGGCGACAGGGGAGGGTCATATGGCTACACCTTC. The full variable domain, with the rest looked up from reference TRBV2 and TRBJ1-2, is EPEVTQTPSHQVTQMGQEVILRCVPISNHLYFYWYRQILGQKVEFLVSFYNNEISEKSEIFDDQFSVERPDGSNFTLKIRSTKLEDSAMYFCASSGDRGGSYGYTFGSGTRLTVV.

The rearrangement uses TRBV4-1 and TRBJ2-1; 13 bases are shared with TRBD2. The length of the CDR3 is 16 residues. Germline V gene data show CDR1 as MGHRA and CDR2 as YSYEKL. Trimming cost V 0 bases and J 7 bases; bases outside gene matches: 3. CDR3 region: CASSQEGLAGDNEQFF. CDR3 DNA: TGCGCCAGCAGCCAAGAAGGACTAGCGGGAGATAATGAGCAGTTCTTC.

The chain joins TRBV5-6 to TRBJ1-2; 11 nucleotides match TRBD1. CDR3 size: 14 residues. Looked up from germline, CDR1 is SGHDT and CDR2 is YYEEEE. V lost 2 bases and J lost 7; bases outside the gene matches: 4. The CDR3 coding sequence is TGTGCCAGCAGCTTCGGGACAGGGGGTAGTGGCTACACCTTC. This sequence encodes CASSFGTGGSGYTF.

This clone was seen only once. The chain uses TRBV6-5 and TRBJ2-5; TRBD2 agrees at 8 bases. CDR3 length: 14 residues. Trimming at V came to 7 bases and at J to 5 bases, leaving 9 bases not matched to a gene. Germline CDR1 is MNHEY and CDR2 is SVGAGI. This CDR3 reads CASTDGLAWETQYF. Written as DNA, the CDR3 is TGTGCCAGCACTGACGGACTAGCTTGGGAGACCCAGTACTTC.

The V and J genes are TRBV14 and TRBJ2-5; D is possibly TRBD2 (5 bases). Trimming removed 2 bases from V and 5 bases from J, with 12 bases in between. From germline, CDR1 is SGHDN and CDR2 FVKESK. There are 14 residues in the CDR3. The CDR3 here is CASSQLDFRETQYF. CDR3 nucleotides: TGTGCCAGCAGCCAATTGGACTTTAGGGAGACCCAGTACTTC.

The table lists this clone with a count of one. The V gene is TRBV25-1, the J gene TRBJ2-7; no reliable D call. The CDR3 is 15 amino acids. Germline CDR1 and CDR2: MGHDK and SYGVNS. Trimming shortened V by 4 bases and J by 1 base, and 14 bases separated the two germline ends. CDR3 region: CASSGFFGVSYEQYF. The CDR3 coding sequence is TGTGCCAGCAGTGGCTTCTTTGGGGTTTCCTACGAGCAGTACTTC.

The CDR3 bases are TGTGCCAGCAGTGGCACTGACAGAAAAGAGACCCAGTACTTC. This codes for CASSGTDRKETQYF. The chain carries TRBV28 and TRBJ2-5, with D possibly matching TRBD1 (5 bases). Between the trimmed V and J ends, which lost 5 bases and 3 bases, there was a span of 13 bases. The CDR3 extends over 14 amino acids. Germline loops: CDR1 MDHEN, CDR2 SYDVKM.

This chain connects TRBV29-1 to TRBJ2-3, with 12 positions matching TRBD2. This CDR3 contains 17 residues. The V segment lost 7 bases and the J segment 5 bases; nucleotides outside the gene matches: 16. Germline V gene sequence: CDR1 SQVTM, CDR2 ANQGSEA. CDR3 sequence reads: CSALRPSGRAAGDTQYF. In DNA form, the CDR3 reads TGCAGCGCCCTTCGGCCTAGCGGGAGGGCCGCGGGAGATACGCAGTATTTT.

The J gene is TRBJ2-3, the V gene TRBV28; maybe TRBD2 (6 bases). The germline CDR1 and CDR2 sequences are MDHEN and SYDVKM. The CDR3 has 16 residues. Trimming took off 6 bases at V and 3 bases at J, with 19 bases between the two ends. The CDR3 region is CASRPFQGGGTDTQYF. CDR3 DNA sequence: TGTGCCAGCAGACCGTTCCAGGGAGGAGGGACAGATACGCAGTATTTT.

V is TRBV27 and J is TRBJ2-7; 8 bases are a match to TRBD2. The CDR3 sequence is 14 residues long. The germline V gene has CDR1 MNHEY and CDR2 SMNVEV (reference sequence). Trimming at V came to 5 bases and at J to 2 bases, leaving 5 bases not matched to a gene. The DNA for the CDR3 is TGTGCCAGCAGTGTTACTAGCGGCCCCTACGAGCAGTACTTC. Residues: CASSVTSGPYEQYF.

The CDR3 protein is CASSLLTSEAFF. DNA for the CDR3: TGTGCCAGCTCACTCCTGACAAGTGAAGCTTTCTTT. This sequence joins TRBV18 and TRBJ1-1; D call uncertain. CDR1 and CDR2 (germline): KGHSH, LQKENI. Trimming removed 4 bases at V and 7 bases at J, with 10 bases between. This CDR3 comprises 12 residues.

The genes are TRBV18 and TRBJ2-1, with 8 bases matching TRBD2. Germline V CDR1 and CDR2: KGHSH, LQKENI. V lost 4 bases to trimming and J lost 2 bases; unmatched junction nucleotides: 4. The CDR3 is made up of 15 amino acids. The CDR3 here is CASSRWREAYNEQFF. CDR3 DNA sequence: TGTGCCAGCTCACGGTGGCGGGAGGCCTACAATGAGCAGTTCTTC.

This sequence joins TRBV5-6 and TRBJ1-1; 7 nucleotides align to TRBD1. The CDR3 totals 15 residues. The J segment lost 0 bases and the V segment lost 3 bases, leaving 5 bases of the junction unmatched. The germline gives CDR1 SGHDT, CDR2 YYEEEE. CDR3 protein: CASSWTGGLNTEAFF. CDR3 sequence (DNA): TGTGCCAGCAGCTGGACAGGTGGTTTGAACACTGAAGCTTTCTTT. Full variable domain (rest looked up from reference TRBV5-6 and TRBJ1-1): DAGVTQSPTHLIKTRGQQVTLRCSPKSGHDTVSWYQQALGQGPQFIFQYYEEEERQRGNFPDRFSGHQFPNYSSELNVNALLLGDSALYLCASSWTGGLNTEAFFGQGTRLTVV.

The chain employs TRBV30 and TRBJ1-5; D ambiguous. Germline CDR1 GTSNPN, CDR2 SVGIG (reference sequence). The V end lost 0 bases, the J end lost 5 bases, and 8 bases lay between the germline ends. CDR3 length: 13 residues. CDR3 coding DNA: TGTGCCTGGAGTGTACAAGAGGATCAGCCCCAGCATTTT. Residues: CAWSVQEDQPQHF.

The chain's CDR3 is CASRLSYNQPQHF. CDR3 DNA: TGTGCCAGCAGGCTTAGCTACAATCAGCCCCAGCATTTT. The rearrangement uses TRBV2 and TRBJ1-5; D unresolved. The V end lost 6 bases, the J end lost 3 bases, and 9 bases lay between the germline ends. From germline, CDR1 is SNHLY and CDR2 FYNNEI. The CDR3 runs to 13 residues.

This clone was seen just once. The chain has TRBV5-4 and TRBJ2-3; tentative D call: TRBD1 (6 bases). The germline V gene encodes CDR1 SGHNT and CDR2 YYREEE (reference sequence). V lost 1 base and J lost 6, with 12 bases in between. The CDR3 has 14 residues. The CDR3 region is CASSLKLGQDTQYF. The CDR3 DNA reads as TGTGCCAGCAGCTTGAAACTCGGACAGGATACGCAGTATTTT.

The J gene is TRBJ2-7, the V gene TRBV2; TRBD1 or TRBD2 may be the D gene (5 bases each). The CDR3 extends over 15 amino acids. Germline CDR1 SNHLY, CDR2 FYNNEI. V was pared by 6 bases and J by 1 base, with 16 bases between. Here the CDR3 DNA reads TGTGCCAGCAGCCAAATCCGGGACGGTTCCTACGAGCAGTACTTC. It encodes CASSQIRDGSYEQYF.

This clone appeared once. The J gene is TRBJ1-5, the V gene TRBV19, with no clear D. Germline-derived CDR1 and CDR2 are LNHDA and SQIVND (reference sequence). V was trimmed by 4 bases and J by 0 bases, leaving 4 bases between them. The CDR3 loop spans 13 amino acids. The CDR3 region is CASSTSSNQPQHF. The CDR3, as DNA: TGTGCCAGTAGTACCAGTAGCAATCAGCCCCAGCATTTT. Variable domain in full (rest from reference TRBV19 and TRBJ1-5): DGGITQSPKYLFRKEGQNVTLSCEQNLNHDAMYWYRQDPGQGLRLIYYSQIVNDFQKGDIAEGYSVSREKKESFPLTVTSAQKNPTAFYLCASSTSSNQPQHFGDGTRLSIL.

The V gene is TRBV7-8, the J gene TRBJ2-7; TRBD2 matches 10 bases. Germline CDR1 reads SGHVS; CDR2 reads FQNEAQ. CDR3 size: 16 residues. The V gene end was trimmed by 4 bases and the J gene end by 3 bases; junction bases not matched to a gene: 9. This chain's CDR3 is CASSSKGLAQFYEQYF. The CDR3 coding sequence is TGTGCCAGCAGCTCCAAGGGACTAGCGCAATTCTACGAGCAGTACTTC.

CDR3 coding DNA: TGCAGCGCCCAGGACAGGGACTCTTACAATGAGCAGTTCTTC. It specifies CSAQDRDSYNEQFF. The V gene is TRBV29-1, the J gene TRBJ2-1; 8 bases line up with TRBD1. Germline loops: CDR1 SQVTM, CDR2 ANQGSEA. The CDR3 is made up of 14 amino acids. J lost 4 bases, V lost 7 bases, and 9 bases had no gene match.

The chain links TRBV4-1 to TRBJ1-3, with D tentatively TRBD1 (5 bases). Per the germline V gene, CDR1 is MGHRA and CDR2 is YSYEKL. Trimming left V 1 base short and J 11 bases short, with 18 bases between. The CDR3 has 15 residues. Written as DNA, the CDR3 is TGCGCCAGCAGCCAAGTAGAACAGGCTCGGGGGGCCATATATTTT. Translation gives CASSQVEQARGAIYF.

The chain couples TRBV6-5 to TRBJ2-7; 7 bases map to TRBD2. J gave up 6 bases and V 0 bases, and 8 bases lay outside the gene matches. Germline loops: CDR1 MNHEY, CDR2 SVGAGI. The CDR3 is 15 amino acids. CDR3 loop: CASSYSGGYGAEQYF. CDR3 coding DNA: TGTGCCAGCAGTTACTCGGGGGGGTATGGAGCCGAGCAGTACTTC.

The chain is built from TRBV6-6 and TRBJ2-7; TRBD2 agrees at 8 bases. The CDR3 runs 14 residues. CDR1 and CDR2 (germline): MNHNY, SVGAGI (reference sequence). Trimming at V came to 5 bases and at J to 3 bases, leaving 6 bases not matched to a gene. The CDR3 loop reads CASSRGGTSYEQYF. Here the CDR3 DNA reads TGTGCCAGCAGTCGCGGGGGGACTAGCTACGAGCAGTACTTC.

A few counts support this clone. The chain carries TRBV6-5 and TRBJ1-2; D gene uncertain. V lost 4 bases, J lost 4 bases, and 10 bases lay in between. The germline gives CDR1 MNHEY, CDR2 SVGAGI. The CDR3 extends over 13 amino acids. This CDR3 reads CASSSRAPYGYTF. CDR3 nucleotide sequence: TGTGCCAGCAGTTCACGGGCTCCCTATGGCTACACCTTC.

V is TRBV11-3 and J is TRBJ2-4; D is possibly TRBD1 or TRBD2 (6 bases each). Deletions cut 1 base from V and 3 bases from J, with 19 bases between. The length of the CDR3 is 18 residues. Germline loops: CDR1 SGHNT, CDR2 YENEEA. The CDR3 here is CASSLGTGGGNGKNIQYF. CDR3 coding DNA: TGTGCCAGCAGCTTAGGCACAGGAGGGGGTAACGGCAAAAACATTCAGTACTTC.

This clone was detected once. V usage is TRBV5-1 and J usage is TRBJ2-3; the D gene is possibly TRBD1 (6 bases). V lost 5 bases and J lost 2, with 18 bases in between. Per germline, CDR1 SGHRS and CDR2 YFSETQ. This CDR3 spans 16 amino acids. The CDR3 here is CASRDGQSSFTDTQYF. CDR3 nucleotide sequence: TGCGCCAGCAGGGATGGACAGTCAAGTTTCACAGATACGCAGTATTTT.

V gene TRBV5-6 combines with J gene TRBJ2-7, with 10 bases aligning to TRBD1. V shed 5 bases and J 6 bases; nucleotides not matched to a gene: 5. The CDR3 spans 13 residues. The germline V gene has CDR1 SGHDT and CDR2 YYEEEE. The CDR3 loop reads CASSSGTGVEQYF. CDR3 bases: TGTGCCAGCAGTTCCGGGACAGGGGTCGAGCAGTACTTC.

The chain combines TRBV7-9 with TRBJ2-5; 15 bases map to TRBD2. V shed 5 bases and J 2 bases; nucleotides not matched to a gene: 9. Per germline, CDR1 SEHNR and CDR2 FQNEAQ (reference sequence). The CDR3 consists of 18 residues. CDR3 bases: TGTGCCAGCAGCCCGGCGGGACTAGCGGGAGGTAGTCAAGAGACCCAGTACTTC. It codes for CASSPAGLAGGSQETQYF.